This T cell receptor beta chain emerged from a study of cytomegalovirus exposure and HLA in healthy donors listed by TCRdb under 2017. Study-level background: According to a later analysis, one platform produced both the 120 validation repertoires and the approximately 600 repertoires of the first cohort. The study aimed to test whether cataloging public T cell receptors could reveal signatures of past pathogen exposure. Along with the approximately 620-subject first cohort, a separate validation cohort of over a hundred different subjects was used. To predict cytomegalovirus infection status, the study combined high-throughput TCR immunosequencing, statistical association of individual TCRs with disease status, and machine learning. Broader findings and caveats from the paper: In the study, approximately 150 TCR beta chains were listed as associated with cytomegalovirus. Subsequent analysis determined that TCRs grouped into clusters in the first cohort also showed a tendency toward co-occurrence across the 120 validation repertoires, and 85% to 95% of cluster scores exceeded 0. The validation cohort had no HLA typing available for a later analysis, so co-occurrence within that cohort was assessed over all 120 or so repertoires. It was suggested by the authors that the approach could potentially be generalized to other disease states and immunological phenotypes. In vitro tests confirmed that a few of the cytomegalovirus-associated TCR beta chains recognize cytomegalovirus antigens. Cytomegalovirus status was reported to be diagnosed by the classifier with high specificity and sensitivity in both the original and validation cohorts. Across donors, most TCR sequences were observed very rarely, whereas some public TCRs were present in many individuals.

Note on this clone: This receptor's antigen is unknown. The sample holds no much larger clone one base away, and base qualities are not on file.

V sheds 4 bases and J sheds 4 bases, leaving 18 bases between their ends. Counted from cysteine to phenylalanine, this CDR3 has 16 amino acids. The only DNA kept is the CDR3, 48 bases in frame from the first base. The germline V gene provides CDR1 MNHEY and CDR2 SVGAGI. Receptor libraries were prepared by the immunoSEQ multiplex PCR assay. The paper's data handling went like this. A statistical classification framework was built to diagnose cytomegalovirus status from the catalog of TCR beta chain sequences. TCRdb obtained this table from immuneACCESS and retained in-frame rearrangements with V and J assigned. These tables miss some clones; where compared with another copy, unresolved V genes account for less than half of the shortfall, and the remainder is unexplained. V and J calls and clone size are given by that table; D and trimming were obtained from the DNA. This sample lists fewer than 90,000 clones; approximately 88% were detected once. 12% of the sample comes from the top ten.

Donors formed part of the validation cohort, which comprised 120 subjects and was distinct from the first cohort of 670 or so subjects. Input material: PBMCs. Recombination joined TRBV6-5 with TRBJ2-3, and the D gene may be TRBD2, 6 bases matching. The sequence derives from a young woman in good health and CMV-seropositive. This receptor carries the CDR3 CASSSQGLAPADTQYF. In nucleotide form, the sequence is TGTGCCAGCAGTTCCCAGGGACTGGCACCGGCAGATACGCAGTATTTT.